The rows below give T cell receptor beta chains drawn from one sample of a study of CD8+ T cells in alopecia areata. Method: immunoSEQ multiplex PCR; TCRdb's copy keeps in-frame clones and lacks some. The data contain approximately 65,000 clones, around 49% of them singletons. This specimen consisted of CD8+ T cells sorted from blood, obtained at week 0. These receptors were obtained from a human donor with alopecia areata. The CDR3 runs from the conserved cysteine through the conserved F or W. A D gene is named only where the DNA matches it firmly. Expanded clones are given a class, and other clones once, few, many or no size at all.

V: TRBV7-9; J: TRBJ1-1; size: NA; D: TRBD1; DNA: TGTGCCAGCAGCTCGGGGACAGGGGGCGACCTTGAAGCTTTCTTT; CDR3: CASSSGTGGDLEAFF
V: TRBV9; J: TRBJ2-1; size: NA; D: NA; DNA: TGTGCCAGCAGCGTCCGGGGAGAAGGGTTCTTC; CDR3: CASSVRGEGFF
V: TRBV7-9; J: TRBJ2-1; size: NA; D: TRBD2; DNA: TGTGCCAGCAGCTTAGTGGGACTAGCGGCCAATGAGCAGTTCTTC; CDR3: CASSLVGLAANEQFF
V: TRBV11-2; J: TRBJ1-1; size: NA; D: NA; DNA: TGTGCCAGCAGCTTCGCCGCGGAAGCTTTCTTT; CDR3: CASSFAAEAFF
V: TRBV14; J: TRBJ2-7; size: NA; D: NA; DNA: TGTGCCAGCAGCCAGAGCTCCTACGAGCAGTACTTC; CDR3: CASSQSSYEQYF
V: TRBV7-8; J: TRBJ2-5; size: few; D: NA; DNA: TGTGCCAGCAGCTTATGGACCTGGGAGACCCAGTACTTC; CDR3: CASSLWTWETQYF
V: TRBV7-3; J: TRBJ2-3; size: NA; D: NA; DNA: TGTGCCAGCAGCTTAGCAAATAGCGGCACAGATACGCAGTATTTT; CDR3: CASSLANSGTDTQYF
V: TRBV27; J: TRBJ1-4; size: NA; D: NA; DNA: TGTGCCAGCAGTCCCGCAGCCGCCGGGTATGAAAAACTGTTTTTT; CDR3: CASSPAAAGYEKLFF
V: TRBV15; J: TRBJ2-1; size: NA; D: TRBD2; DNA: TGTGCCACCAGCAACCCTCGGACTAGCGGTTACAATGAGCAGTTCTTC; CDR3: CATSNPRTSGYNEQFF
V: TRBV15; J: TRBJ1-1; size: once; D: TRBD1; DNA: TGTGCCACCAGCAGAACGGGACAGAAGAACACTGAAGCTTTCTTT; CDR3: CATSRTGQKNTEAFF
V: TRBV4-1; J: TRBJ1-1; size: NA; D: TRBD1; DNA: TGCGCCAGCAGCCAAAGACAGGGCGAGAACACTGAAGCTTTCTTT; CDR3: CASSQRQGENTEAFF
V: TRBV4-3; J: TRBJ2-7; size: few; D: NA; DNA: TGCGCCAGCAGCCAAGCCTTTAACCCCCCAGGCGTCTACGAGCAGTACTTC; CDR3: CASSQAFNPPGVYEQYF
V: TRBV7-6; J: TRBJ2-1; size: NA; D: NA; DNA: TGTGCCAGCAGCTTGACTCTCAATGAGCAGTTCTTC; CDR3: CASSLTLNEQFF
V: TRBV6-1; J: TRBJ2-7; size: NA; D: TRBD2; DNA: TGTGCCAGCACCCTAAAGACGGGGGGATCATACGAGCAGTACTTC; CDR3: CASTLKTGGSYEQYF
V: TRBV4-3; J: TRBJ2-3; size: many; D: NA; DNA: TGCGCCAGCAGCAAAAAAACAACAGGGCCCGGAGATACGCAGTATTTT; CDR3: CASSKKTTGPGDTQYF
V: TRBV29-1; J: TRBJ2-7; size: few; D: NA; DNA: TGCAGCGTTGAAGAGCCCCAGGGAGCCTACGAGCAGTACTTC; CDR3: CSVEEPQGAYEQYF
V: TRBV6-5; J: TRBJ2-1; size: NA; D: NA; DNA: TGTGCCAGCAGTTACTCGAGAAGTTCTCATGAGCAGTTCTTC; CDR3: CASSYSRSSHEQFF
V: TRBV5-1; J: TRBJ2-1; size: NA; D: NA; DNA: TGCGCCAGCAGCCCGGCCGGAGGTGGCTACAATGAGCAGTTCTTC; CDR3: CASSPAGGGYNEQFF
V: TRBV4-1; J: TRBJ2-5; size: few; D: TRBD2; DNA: TGCGCCAGCAGCCAAGAGCAGCGGGAGTTGGAGACCCAGTACTTC; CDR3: CASSQEQRELETQYF
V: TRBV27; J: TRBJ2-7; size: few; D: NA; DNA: TGTGCCAGCAGTTTATCTAGGTTATCCTACGAGCAGTACTTC; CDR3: CASSLSRLSYEQYF
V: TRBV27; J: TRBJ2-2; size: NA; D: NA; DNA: TGTGCCAGCAGTTTGGGTACGAACACCGGGGAGCTGTTTTTT; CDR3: CASSLGTNTGELFF
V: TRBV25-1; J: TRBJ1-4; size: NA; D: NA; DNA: TGTGCCAGCAGTTCATATGAAAAACTGTTTTTT; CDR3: CASSSYEKLFF
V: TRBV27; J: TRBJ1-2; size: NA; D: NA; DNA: TGTGCCAGCAGTTTACGATTGACAGGAAACTATGGCTACACCTTC; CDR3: CASSLRLTGNYGYTF
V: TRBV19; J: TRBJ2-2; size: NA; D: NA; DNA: TGTGCCAGTACCCTGGGGGGCGAGATCCCCGGGGAGCTGTTTTTT; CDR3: CASTLGGEIPGELFF
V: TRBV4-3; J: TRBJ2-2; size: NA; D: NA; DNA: TGCGCCAGCAGCCAAGATTTGCAGGGCCAGAGGACCGGGGAGCTGTTTTTT; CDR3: CASSQDLQGQRTGELFF
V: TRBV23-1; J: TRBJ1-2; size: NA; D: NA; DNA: TGCGCCAGCAGCCAAGATCGATGGACAGTTTACTATGGCTACACCTTC; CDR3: CASSQDRWTVYYGYTF
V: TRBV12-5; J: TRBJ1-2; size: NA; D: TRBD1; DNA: TGTGCTAGTGGTTTGGTAGGGCAGGGGGCGGACGGCTACACCTTC; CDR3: CASGLVGQGADGYTF
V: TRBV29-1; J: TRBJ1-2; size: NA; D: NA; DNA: TGCAGCGTTGAAGGACGGGGTTTCTATAGCTATGGCTACACCTTC; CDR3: CSVEGRGFYSYGYTF
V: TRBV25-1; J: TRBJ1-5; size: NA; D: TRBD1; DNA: TGTGCCAGCAGTGATGGGACAGGGGGAAATCAGCCCCAGCATTTT; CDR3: CASSDGTGGNQPQHF
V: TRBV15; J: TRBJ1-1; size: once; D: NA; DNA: TGTGCCACCAGCAGGGGAACAGTTGGAGCTGAAGCTTTCTTT; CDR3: CATSRGTVGAEAFF
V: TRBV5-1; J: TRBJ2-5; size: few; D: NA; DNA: TGCGCCAGCAGCTTGGCCAGGAGGCAAGAGACCCAGTACTTC; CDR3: CASSLARRQETQYF
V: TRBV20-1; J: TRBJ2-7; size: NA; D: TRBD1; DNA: TGCAGCGGGGACAGAACCTACGAGCAGTACTTC; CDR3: CSGDRTYEQYF
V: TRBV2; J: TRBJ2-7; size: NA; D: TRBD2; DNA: TGTGCCAGCAGGGGAGGGAGCGGCTACGAGCAGTACTTC; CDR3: CASRGGSGYEQYF
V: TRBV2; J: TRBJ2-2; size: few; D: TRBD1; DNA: TGTGCCAGCAGGACGGACAGGGGGCTTAGCACCGGGGAGCTGTTTTTT; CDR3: CASRTDRGLSTGELFF
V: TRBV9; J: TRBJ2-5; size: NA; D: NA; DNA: TGTGCCAGCAGCGCTACAGCGTACCAAGAGACCCAGTACTTC; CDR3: CASSATAYQETQYF
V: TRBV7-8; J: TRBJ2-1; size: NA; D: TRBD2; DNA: TGTGCCAGCAGCTTAGGTAGCGGGAAGGGGGTAAAGTTCTTC; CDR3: CASSLGSGKGVKFF
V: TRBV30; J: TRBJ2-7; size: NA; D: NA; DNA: TGTGCCTGGGCAGGGTACGAGCAGTACTTC; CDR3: CAWAGYEQYF
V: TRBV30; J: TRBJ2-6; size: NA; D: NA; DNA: TGTGCCTGGGAAGAGGCTCCTGGGGCCAACGTCCTGACTTTC; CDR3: CAWEEAPGANVLTF
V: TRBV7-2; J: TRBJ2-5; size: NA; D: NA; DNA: TGTGCCAGCAGCTTAGCCGACTCCGGGAACCAAGAGACCCAGTACTTC; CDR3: CASSLADSGNQETQYF